Described below is a single T cell receptor (beta chain) sequence and its context. What it recognizes is unknown. The source of the sample is a study of cytomegalovirus exposure and HLA in healthy donors. About the research overall: The Caucasian-associated ancestry cluster contained about four fifths of the approximately 400 genotyped donors. Study results and limitations: The authors enumerated roughly 180 TCR beta chains as linked to cytomegalovirus.

With 60 Vbeta and 13 Jbeta primers, the PCR was carried out. As handled by the study authors: Unique TCR beta chains numbered about 79 million in a later analysis, with roughly 10 million shared. Sequencing used immunoSEQ multiplex PCR; TCRdb keeps in-frame clones, though not all of them. V and J calls and clone size come straight from that table; D and trimming were deduced from the DNA. The profile covers under 150,000 clones, with about 80% appearing a single time and roughly 2% taken by the ten largest. Germline CDR1 is MGHRA and CDR2 is YSYEKL. V was shortened by 1 base and J by 13 bases, with 16 bases between the two germline ends. The CDR3 extends over 13 amino acids.

The chain employs TRBV4-1 and TRBJ1-2, with a tentative D call TRBD1 (6 bases). The receptor comes from a man under 40 in good health and CMV-seronegative. What was sequenced was PBMCs. CDR3 sequence (DNA): TGCGCCAGCAGCCAAGTGGTAAGACAGGCCGGCACCTTC. Its translation is CASSQVVRQAGTF.